Shown below are 8 T cell receptor beta chains from a single sample sequenced in a study of blood T cell repertoires in COVID-19. Data came from immunoSEQ multiplex PCR; TCRdb stores just in-frame clones and leaves some out. The data show about 77,000 clones, more than 80% seen once. The sample taken for sequencing was peripheral blood. The receptors originated from a woman in her seventies with acute or convalescent COVID-19.

This chain connects TRBV27 to TRBJ2-5; TRBD2 agrees at 9 bases. With V trimmed by 6 bases and J by 5 bases, 7 bases remained unmatched. The CDR3 extends over 14 amino acids. Per germline, CDR1 MNHEY and CDR2 SMNVEV (reference sequence). CDR3 protein: CASRAAGGRETQYF. CDR3 bases: TGTGCCAGCAGGGCAGCGGGGGGCCGGGAGACCCAGTACTTC.

V usage is TRBV14 and J usage is TRBJ2-4, with TRBD1 as a possible D gene (7 bases). The length of the CDR3 is 14 residues. Trimming removed 5 bases at V and 6 bases at J, with 14 bases between. CDR1 is SGHDN, CDR2 FVKESK, per germline. CDR3 nucleotides: TGTGCCAGCAGCTTTCGACAGGGAGGAAACATTCAGTACTTC. This translates into CASSFRQGGNIQYF.

The chain joins TRBV15 to TRBJ2-7; D unclear. The ends were cut back, 3 bases at V and 0 bases at J, with 12 bases in the middle. Germline V lookup: CDR1 LNHNV, CDR2 YYDKDF (reference sequence). This CDR3 region has 15 residues. The CDR3 sequence: CATSSLSASSYEQYF. For the CDR3, the DNA is TGTGCCACCAGCAGCCTCTCGGCTAGCTCCTACGAGCAGTACTTC.

This chain joins TRBV6-2 or TRBV6-3 and TRBJ1-1; D is undetermined. Germline assignment: CDR1 MNHEY and CDR2 SVGEGT. V was pared by 2 bases and J by 7 bases, with 14 bases between. The CDR3 has 14 residues. The CDR3 spells CASSYPTEVVEAFF. In DNA, the CDR3 is TGTGCCAGCAGTTACCCGACGGAGGTCGTTGAAGCTTTCTTT.

This sequence joins TRBV2 and TRBJ1-1; 9 bases align to TRBD1. The germline V gene encodes CDR1 SNHLY and CDR2 FYNNEI. V lost 6 bases and J lost 8; bases outside the gene matches: 4. The CDR3 has 12 residues. The CDR3 region is CASRPDRGEAFF. CDR3 DNA: TGTGCCAGCAGACCTGACAGGGGGGAAGCTTTCTTT.

The V and J genes are TRBV29-1 and TRBJ2-1; 9 bases are shared with TRBD1. Germline assignment: CDR1 SQVTM and CDR2 ANQGSEA. The V segment lost 6 bases and the J segment 3 bases; nucleotides outside the gene matches: 3. This CDR3 is 13 amino acids long. The CDR3 loop is CSVDRGGYNEQFF. Here the CDR3 DNA reads TGCAGCGTAGACAGGGGGGGCTACAATGAGCAGTTCTTC.

In the case of this clone: The DNA is omitted, as the CDR3 cannot be located on it reliably, and the CDR3 follows TCRdb's listing. V usage is TRBV2 and J usage is TRBJ1-2. The CDR3 spans 13 amino acids, including both terminal residues. Germline V CDR1 and CDR2: SNHLY, FYNNEI. The CDR3 reads CASILGQSGRATF.

V gene TRBV27 combines with J gene TRBJ1-6; D remains ambiguous. V was clipped by 3 bases and J by 7 bases, with 13 bases between them. CDR3 length equals 15 residues. Germline loops: CDR1 MNHEY, CDR2 SMNVEV (reference sequence). The CDR3 protein is CASSLREATNSPLHF. The CDR3 nucleotides are TGTGCCAGCAGTTTGCGGGAGGCTACAAATTCACCCCTCCACTTT.